This TCR beta chain was recorded in a study of blood T cells in healthy people across ages. CDR3 length: 18 residues. Germline CDR1 and CDR2: LGHDT and YNNKEL (reference sequence). Germline trimming cut 1 base from V and 10 bases from J; bases unmatched to any gene: 16. Study conclusions and caveats: A roughly linear fall in TCR beta diversity per million T cells was seen with increasing age.

This clonotype was seen repeatedly, ten times or more. Its antigen remains unidentified. Through a sample-barcoded 5' primer and a J-beta primer mix, a second PCR was run for about 6 to 11 cycles. TCRdb ran MiXCR on the 5' RACE reads and lists one entry per CDR3 protein. The table lists some 1.4 million distinct CDR3 sequences, 42% of them singletons. Individuals who donated were healthy Caucasians from Russia aged roughly 6 to 95. The TCR comes from a woman aged 18 to 35 in good health. Specimen: blood. This chain connects TRBV3-1 to TRBJ1-6; 7 bases align to TRBD1. The CDR3 loop is CASSQGPPGQHFQSPLHF. In DNA form, the CDR3 reads TGTGCCAGCAGCCAAGGACCCCCGGGACAGCATTTTCAATCACCCCTCCACTTT.